This passage covers 19 T cell receptor beta chains from one sample sequenced in a study of technical replicates of blood from a few donors. Profiling relied on immunoSEQ multiplex PCR, and the TCRdb table lists in-frame clones only, not all of them. The table includes tens of thousands of clones, 85% to 95% detected once. Sequences were obtained from PBMCs. These receptors originate from a human donor in good health. Some clones in this sample may be carry-over from other donors' samples.

The table lists this clone with a count of one. This chain joins TRBV28 and TRBJ1-4; D gene unclear. The CDR3 sequence is 15 residues long. Trimming left V 3 bases short and J 2 bases short, with 10 bases between. The germline gives CDR1 MDHEN, CDR2 SYDVKM. CDR3 loop: CASSFRGGTNEKLFF. The CDR3 region has the DNA TGTGCCAGCAGTTTTCGGGGAGGGACTAATGAAAAACTGTTTTTT. Full variable domain (outside the CDR3, taken from reference TRBV28 and TRBJ1-4): DVKVTQSSRYLVKRTGEKVFLECVQDMDHENMFWYRQDPGLGLRLIYFSYDVKMKEKGDIPEGYSVSREKKERFSLILESASTNQTSMYLCASSFRGGTNEKLFFGSGTQLSVL.

V is TRBV19 and J is TRBJ2-5; tentatively, D is TRBD2 (6 bases). This CDR3 is built from 14 residues. V was shortened by 3 bases and J by 1 base, with 9 bases between the two germline ends. Germline V lookup: CDR1 LNHDA, CDR2 SQIVND (reference sequence). CDR3 in amino acids: CASSMPGLQETQYF. CDR3 coding DNA: TGTGCCAGTAGTATGCCGGGACTCCAAGAGACCCAGTACTTC.

The chain has TRBV30 and TRBJ1-3; 8 bases line up with TRBD1. The germline V gene encodes CDR1 GTSNPN and CDR2 SVGIG (reference sequence). With V trimmed by 4 bases and J by 0 bases, 2 bases remained unmatched. The CDR3 sequence is 14 residues long. CDR3 amino acids: CAWTGGPSGNTIYF. DNA of the CDR3: TGTGCCTGGACAGGGGGCCCCTCTGGAAACACCATATATTTT.

V and J are TRBV6-4 and TRBJ2-2; 8 bases are shared with TRBD1. Germline assignment: CDR1 MRHNA and CDR2 SNTAGT. V lost 3 bases to trimming and J lost 6 bases; unmatched junction nucleotides: 3. CDR3 size: 14 residues. The CDR3 bases are TGTGCCAGCAGTGAAGGACAGGGACCCGGGGAGCTGTTTTTT. Translating it yields CASSEGQGPGELFF.

V and J are TRBV4-2 and TRBJ2-7; 11 bases align to TRBD2. Germline-derived CDR1 and CDR2 are LGHNA and YNFKEQ. J lost 2 bases, V lost 0 bases, and 6 bases had no gene match. This CDR3 comprises 17 residues. CDR3 loop: CASSQDPLAGGPYEQYF. The CDR3 DNA sequence: TGTGCCAGCAGCCAAGATCCCCTAGCGGGAGGCCCCTACGAGCAGTACTTC.

The CDR3 region is CASSQEWSFSYEQYF. The CDR3 DNA sequence: TGTGCCAGCAGCCAAGAGTGGAGCTTCTCCTACGAGCAGTACTTC. This sequence joins TRBV4-2 and TRBJ2-7; D ambiguous. V dropped 0 bases and J dropped 0 bases, with 9 bases sitting between them. The germline V gene encodes CDR1 LGHNA and CDR2 YNFKEQ. CDR3 length equals 15 residues.

This chain joins TRBV4-3 and TRBJ2-2; weak D call: TRBD2 (6 bases). This CDR3 contains 15 residues. CDR1 is LGHNA and CDR2 is YSLEER in the germline V gene. The V gene lost 1 base and the J gene lost 2 bases, with 8 bases spanning the gap. CDR3 nucleotides: TGCGCCAGCAGCCAAGGGACTACCAACACCGGGGAGCTGTTTTTT. Its protein product is CASSQGTTNTGELFF.

The chain has TRBV27 and TRBJ2-5; TRBD2 might be the D (5 bases). The CDR3 runs to 15 residues. The germline gives CDR1 MNHEY, CDR2 SMNVEV (reference sequence). V lost 5 bases and J lost 5, with 18 bases in between. In DNA, the CDR3 is TGTGCCAGCAGTCCCGGTTTCGTGAGGGCGGAGACCCAGTACTTC. Translated, it gives CASSPGFVRAETQYF.

The chain joins TRBV9 to TRBJ2-7; 16 bases match TRBD2. V shed 4 bases and J 6 bases; nucleotides not matched to a gene: 7. The CDR3 loop spans 16 amino acids. Germline V gives CDR1 SGDLS, CDR2 YYNGEE. The CDR3 DNA is TGTGCCAGCAGCCCTAGCGGGACTAGCGGGAGGGGCGAGCAGTACTTC. It specifies CASSPSGTSGRGEQYF.

The rearrangement uses TRBV27 and TRBJ1-2, with 10 bases identical to TRBD1. Germline V gene data show CDR1 as MNHEY and CDR2 as SMNVEV (reference sequence). V shed 0 bases, J shed 4 bases, and the junction held 2 bases outside the gene matches. CDR3 length: 15 amino acids. CDR3 sequence: CASSLSTGGVYGYTF. CDR3 bases: TGTGCCAGCAGTTTATCGACAGGGGGCGTCTATGGCTACACCTTC.

The gene calls are TRBV7-9 and TRBJ1-6, with D perhaps matching TRBD1 (5 bases). This CDR3 is 15 amino acids long. Between the trimmed V and J ends, which lost 3 bases and 2 bases, there was a span of 8 bases. Germline V lookup: CDR1 SEHNR, CDR2 FQNEAQ (reference sequence). CDR3 nucleotides: TGTGCCAGCAGCTTGGACAACCCCTATAATTCACCCCTCCACTTT. The encoded protein is CASSLDNPYNSPLHF.

A single count supports this clone. This sequence joins TRBV6-6 and TRBJ2-1; TRBD2 agrees at 8 bases. Germline V gene data show CDR1 as MNHNY and CDR2 as SVGAGI (reference sequence). V dropped 0 bases and J dropped 4; count of bases not matched to a gene: 2. The CDR3 is 15 amino acids. The CDR3 protein is CASSYSGGGYNEQFF. The CDR3 nucleotides read TGTGCCAGCAGTTACTCGGGCGGGGGGTACAATGAGCAGTTCTTC.

The chain couples TRBV6-1 to TRBJ1-2, with D tentatively TRBD1 (5 bases). The CDR3 is 16 amino acids. Germline assignment: CDR1 MNHNS and CDR2 SASEGT. Trimming left V 1 base short and J 0 bases short, with 12 bases between. CDR3 protein: CASSEGGAGTNYGYTF. CDR3 DNA: TGTGCCAGCAGTGAAGGCGGAGCAGGGACTAACTATGGCTACACCTTC.

This chain links TRBV4-3 with TRBJ1-3; D might be TRBD1 (5 bases). Germline V gene sequence: CDR1 LGHNA, CDR2 YSLEER. This CDR3 region has 15 residues. V lost 1 base to trimming and J lost 4 bases, with 11 bases between them. The CDR3 region has the DNA TGCGCCAGCAGCCAAGGGGCAGGGCACGGAAACACCATATATTTT. Protein product: CASSQGAGHGNTIYF.

This clone was seen once. This chain links TRBV7-9 with TRBJ2-2; 12 nucleotides match TRBD2. The junction had 7 bases not matched to a gene; V was cut back by 5 bases and J by 0 bases. The CDR3 covers 18 residues. Germline V gives CDR1 SEHNR, CDR2 FQNEAQ (reference sequence). The CDR3 is CASSPRTSGNTNTGELFF. The CDR3 bases are TGTGCCAGCAGCCCACGGACTAGCGGGAATACGAACACCGGGGAGCTGTTTTTT.

The chain combines TRBV7-2 with TRBJ2-2, with a tentative D call TRBD1 (5 bases). The CDR3 contains 15 residues. Germline V CDR1 and CDR2: SGHTA, FQGNSA. Trimming took off 0 bases at V and 1 base at J, with 6 bases between the two ends. DNA for the CDR3: TGTGCCAGCAGCTTAGCAGGGGTGAACACCGGGGAGCTGTTTTTT. Its protein product is CASSLAGVNTGELFF. Full variable domain (rest looked up from reference TRBV7-2 and TRBJ2-2): GAGVSQSPSNKVTEKGKDVELRCDPISGHTALYWYRQSLGQGLEFLIYFQGNSAPDKSGLPSDRFSAERTGGSVSTLTIQRTQQEDSAVYLCASSLAGVNTGELFFGEGSRLTVL.

This clone occurred once. This chain links TRBV27 with TRBJ1-2; 9 bases match TRBD1. The germline V gene has CDR1 MNHEY and CDR2 SMNVEV (reference sequence). Germline trimming cut 6 bases from V and 4 bases from J; bases unmatched to any gene: 3. The CDR3 extends over 13 amino acids. The CDR3 nucleotides are TGTGCCAGCAGACAGGGACAGGGCTATGGCTACACCTTC. It yields the protein CASRQGQGYGYTF.

The V call is TRBV14, the J call TRBJ2-3; D gene unclear. CDR3 length: 16 amino acids. Germline CDR1 SGHDN, CDR2 FVKESK. V was clipped by 1 base and J by 4 bases, with 15 bases between them. The CDR3 loop reads CASSQVPSWPPDTQYF. The CDR3 DNA follows: TGTGCCAGCAGCCAAGTTCCTAGTTGGCCCCCAGATACGCAGTATTTT.

This clone was detected only once. The chain combines TRBV7-9 with TRBJ2-1; D is unclear. V lost 0 bases and J lost 10, with 7 bases in between. This CDR3 spans 12 amino acids. Germline CDR1 reads SEHNR; CDR2 reads FQNEAQ (reference sequence). CDR3 in amino acids: CASSLASREQFF. CDR3 in DNA: TGTGCCAGCAGCTTAGCCTCCAGGGAGCAGTTCTTC.